These 16 T cell receptor beta chains were all obtained from the same sample, sequenced in a study of cytotoxic CD8 clonotypes in ibrutinib-treated CLL. The assay was immunoSEQ multiplex PCR, and TCRdb's table has in-frame clones only and misses some. The repertoire holds some 350,000 clones, with 60% to 80% as singletons. Sample: PBMCs, taken after 36 months of ibrutinib treatment. These receptors were collected from a human donor with chronic lymphocytic leukemia.

The chain has TRBV29-1 and TRBJ2-7; 8 bases match TRBD2. Losses at the gene ends were 7 bases for V and 0 bases for J; bases not matched to a gene: 8. The CDR3 is 14 amino acids. Germline V lookup: CDR1 SQVTM, CDR2 ANQGSEA. In nucleotides, the CDR3 is TGCAGCGCTAGGACTAGCATGAGCTCCTACGAGCAGTACTTC. Translating it yields CSARTSMSSYEQYF.

The chain combines TRBV21-1 with TRBJ1-2. TRBV21-1 is labeled a pseudogene. This CDR3 is built from 12 residues. The CDR3 nucleotides read TGTGCCAGCAGCAAACGGGCGCTGGGCTACACCTTC. Amino acids: CASSKRALGYTF.

The chain couples TRBV29-1 to TRBJ2-1; 7 bases line up with TRBD2. The V gene's germline CDR1 is SQVTM and CDR2 ANQGSEA. The V segment lost 4 bases and the J segment 3 bases; nucleotides outside the gene matches: 6. This CDR3 comprises 14 residues. CDR3 region: CSVGDYVSYNEQFF. In DNA, the CDR3 is TGCAGCGTTGGGGACTATGTCAGCTACAATGAGCAGTTCTTC.

This sequence joins TRBV5-6 and TRBJ1-4; D may be TRBD1 (5 bases). This CDR3 comprises 16 residues. The V and J ends lost 0 bases and 6 bases respectively, with 15 bases between them. Germline V lookup: CDR1 SGHDT, CDR2 YYEEEE. CDR3: CASSLDGRGVDEKLFF. The CDR3 DNA reads TGTGCCAGCAGCTTGGACGGTCGGGGGGTGGATGAAAAACTGTTTTTT.

V gene TRBV18 combines with J gene TRBJ1-1, with 8 bases that match TRBD1. This CDR3 comprises 13 residues. With V trimmed by 10 bases and J by 7 bases, 11 bases remained unmatched. The germline V gene encodes CDR1 KGHSH and CDR2 LQKENI. The CDR3 is CATGPAGGGEAFF. As DNA, the CDR3 is TGTGCCACCGGACCCGCAGGGGGCGGTGAAGCTTTCTTT.

J is TRBJ1-2 and V is TRBV25-1; maybe TRBD1 (5 bases). Germline V gene data show CDR1 as MGHDK and CDR2 as SYGVNS. CDR3 length: 16 residues. V lost 6 bases, J lost 5 bases, and 22 bases lay in between. CDR3 bases: TGTGCCAGCAGCCCCAGGAGAGGGGTGGGGCTATATGGCTACACCTTC. Translation: CASSPRRGVGLYGYTF.

V and J are TRBV6-5 and TRBJ2-5; D gene ambiguous. Germline CDR1 MNHEY, CDR2 SVGAGI. CDR3 length: 10 amino acids. Trimming cost V 6 bases and J 3 bases, with 2 bases left between them. The DNA of the CDR3 is TGTGCCAGCAGAAAAGAGACCCAGTACTTC. It translates to CASRKETQYF.

CDR3 sequence reads: CASSPWQGAENTEAFF. DNA of the CDR3: TGTGCCAGCTCACCATGGCAGGGGGCGGAGAACACTGAAGCTTTCTTT. V is TRBV18 and J is TRBJ1-1, with TRBD1 matching 8 bases. Germline V gene data show CDR1 as KGHSH and CDR2 as LQKENI. The CDR3 is made up of 16 amino acids. V was pared by 2 bases and J by 1 base, with 6 bases of the junction left unmatched.

J is TRBJ2-7 and V is TRBV7-8, with 8 bases matching TRBD1. Germline trimming cut 6 bases from V and 4 bases from J; bases unmatched to any gene: 8. The CDR3 loop spans 14 amino acids. Germline V gene lookup returns CDR1 SGHVS and CDR2 FQNEAQ. CDR3 residues: CASRSRGRGYEQYF. DNA of the CDR3: TGTGCCAGCAGGTCCAGGGGGCGGGGTTACGAGCAGTACTTC. Looking up the rest from reference TRBV7-8 and TRBJ2-7 gives the full variable domain: GAGVSQSPRYKVAKRGQDVALRCDPISGHVSLFWYQQALGQGPEFLTYFQNEAQLDKSGLPSDRFFAERPEGSVSTLKIQRTQQEDSAVYLCASRSRGRGYEQYFGPGTRLTVT.

This clone was picked up a small number of times. The DNA for the CDR3 is TGTGCCAGCGACTTGGGGGAGCAGTACTTC. Amino acids: CASDLGEQYF. V usage is TRBV2 and J usage is TRBJ2-7; D uncertain. V was pared by 8 bases and J by 7 bases, with 9 bases between. This CDR3 has 10 amino acids. Germline lookup yields CDR1 SNHLY and CDR2 FYNNEI.

The rearrangement links TRBV15 to TRBJ2-1; the D is unclear. Germline lookup yields CDR1 LNHNV and CDR2 YYDKDF (reference sequence). The CDR3 totals 13 residues. V was shortened by 1 base and J by 7 bases, with 8 bases between the two germline ends. The CDR3 sequence: CATSRVRKNEQFF. In nucleotides, the CDR3 is TGTGCCACCAGCAGAGTTCGAAAGAATGAGCAGTTCTTC.

The rearrangement joins TRBV13 to TRBJ1-2; weak D call: TRBD1 (6 bases). The CDR3 covers 13 residues. V dropped 5 bases and J dropped 8 bases, with 15 bases sitting between them. The V gene's germline CDR1 is PRHDT and CDR2 FYEKMQ (reference sequence). The CDR3, as DNA: TGTGCCAGCAGCCACCGAACAGGGAGGGGCTACACCTTC. It translates to CASSHRTGRGYTF.

This sequence joins TRBV13 and TRBJ1-2, with a possible D match to TRBD1 (5 bases). V lost 6 bases and J lost 2, with 19 bases in between. The germline gives CDR1 PRHDT, CDR2 FYEKMQ (reference sequence). This CDR3 spans 16 amino acids. Here the CDR3 reads CASSRGGAGRNYGYTF. The CDR3 DNA reads as TGTGCCAGCAGTAGGGGCGGGGCAGGGAGAAACTATGGCTACACCTTC.

V is TRBV27 and J is TRBJ1-2; perhaps TRBD1 as D (5 bases). The CDR3 runs 14 residues. V was shortened by 0 bases and J by 4 bases, with 9 bases between the two germline ends. CDR1 is MNHEY and CDR2 is SMNVEV in the germline V gene (reference sequence). Written as DNA, the CDR3 is TGTGCCAGCAGTTTATCCAGGGCTACCTATGGCTACACCTTC. This codes for CASSLSRATYGYTF.

CDR3 nucleotides: TGCGCCAGCAGCCCGGAACTAGCTGGCACAGATACGCAGTATTTT. This gives the protein CASSPELAGTDTQYF. The V and J genes are TRBV5-1 and TRBJ2-3, with a possible D match to TRBD2 (6 bases). The CDR3 totals 15 residues. Germline CDR1 reads SGHRS; CDR2 reads YFSETQ. V gave up 4 bases and J gave up 1 base, with 13 bases separating them.

The chain combines TRBV4-1 with TRBJ1-2; TRBD1 aligns across 8 bases. The germline gives CDR1 MGHRA, CDR2 YSYEKL. Trimming cost V 0 bases and J 8 bases; bases outside gene matches: 5. The CDR3 is made up of 14 amino acids. CDR3: CASSQDPGGGGYTF. The CDR3 nucleotides read TGCGCCAGCAGCCAAGATCCAGGGGGCGGCGGCTACACCTTC.